This T cell receptor beta chain was sequenced in a study of breast tumors, draining lymph nodes, adjacent tissues. Using its own MiXCR run on the multiplex PCR reads, TCRdb lists one record per CDR3 protein. This table has 15,000 to 20,000 distinct CDR3 sequences, roughly two fifths appearing once. Findings and caveats of the study: Compared with lymph nodes, tumors were less diverse; compared with nontumor tissue, more.

CDR1 KGHDR and CDR2 SFDVKD come from the germline V gene. V lost 0 bases and J lost 6, with 7 bases in between. The CDR3 length is 13 residues. A few counts support this clonotype. No antigen is known for it. The clonotype was recovered from a female donor with breast cancer. Some clones in this sample may be carry-over from other donors' samples. Sequences were obtained from breast tumor tissue. The genes are TRBV24-1 and TRBJ1-1; D unclear. The CDR3 DNA sequence: TGTGCCACCAGTGATTTGGCGGGTGCTGAAGCTTTCTTT. Translated: CATSDLAGAEAFF.